Listed here is a single TCR beta chain. Those enrolled, adults aged about 18 to 89 years, came from around 24 US areas. Authors' data handling: It was from reference gene primer amplification that nucleated cell counts were estimated. Sequencing was performed with immunoSEQ multiplex PCR; in TCRdb, only in-frame clones are kept and a portion is missing. Clonal size and the V and J genes are those of that table, whereas D and trimming came from the DNA. The data hold fewer than 250,000 clones, with 87% observed a single time. Germline assignment: CDR1 SGHTA and CDR2 FQGNSA. The CDR3 has 14 residues. With 8 bases clipped from V and 5 bases from J, the junction kept 7 bases outside the gene matches. The data originate from a study of blood T cell repertoires in COVID-19. Across the whole study: COVID-19 samples collected from the United States, Italy and Spain covered acute and convalescent phases. Sample material is recorded as cDNA or gDNA derived from T cells, B-cell-depleted T cells, or PBMCs.

What was sequenced was PBMCs or T cells enriched from blood (not recorded which). The sequence was obtained from a woman younger than 45 with acute COVID-19. This chain uses TRBV7-2 with TRBJ1-1; 11 nucleotides match TRBD1. CDR3 DNA: TGTGCCAGCCGAGAAAGGGACAGGGGGACTGAAGCTTTCTTT. The encoded protein is CASRERDRGTEAFF.